The next 13 T cell receptor beta chains were all read from a single sample in a study of identifying expanded T cells in peripheral blood. This table comes from immunoSEQ multiplex PCR, and its TCRdb copy is limited to in-frame clones, with some not included. The data contain about 82,000 clones, approximately 90% of them singletons. Material for sequencing was blood. All receptors come from a person aged 18 to 75 in good health.

J is TRBJ2-7 and V is TRBV5-4; D tentatively reads TRBD1 or TRBD2 (5 bases each). V lost 3 bases and J lost 5, with 18 bases in between. CDR3 length: 15 amino acids. Germline CDR1 is SGHNT and CDR2 is YYREEE (reference sequence). The chain's CDR3 is CASSSLPGRPHEQYF. The CDR3 DNA follows: TGTGCCAGCAGCTCTCTACCGGGACGCCCCCACGAGCAGTACTTC.

This clone is a singleton in its sample. The chain links TRBV19 to TRBJ1-5; 7 bases are shared with TRBD1. The CDR3 covers 14 residues. Germline trimming cut 4 bases from V and 9 bases from J; bases unmatched to any gene: 9. Germline CDR1 is LNHDA and CDR2 is SQIVND (reference sequence). CDR3 coding DNA: TGTGCCAGTAGTAAGACAGGGCCTGATGGGCCCCAGCATTTT. As protein: CASSKTGPDGPQHF.

The rearrangement uses TRBV11-3 and TRBJ2-7, with 9 bases fitting TRBD2. The germline V gene encodes CDR1 SGHNT and CDR2 YENEEA. CDR3 length: 18 amino acids. V gave up 0 bases and J gave up 2 bases; unmatched junction bases: 11. The CDR3 DNA follows: TGTGCCAGCAGCTTAGAGCGGACTAGCGCCCTACCCGCCTACGAGCAGTACTTC. Translated, it gives CASSLERTSALPAYEQYF.

This clone is a singleton in its sample. The chain recombines TRBV4-3 with TRBJ2-3, with 10 bases fitting TRBD2. J lost 3 bases, V lost 1 base, and 4 bases had no gene match. The CDR3 sequence is 16 residues long. Germline V gene lookup returns CDR1 LGHNA and CDR2 YSLEER. The CDR3 spells CASSQVSGRATDTQYF. The CDR3 DNA is TGCGCCAGCAGCCAAGTGAGCGGGAGGGCTACAGATACGCAGTATTTT.

This chain connects TRBV4-1 to TRBJ2-3; 7 bases align to TRBD1. V lost 4 bases and J lost 4; bases outside the gene matches: 11. The length of the CDR3 is 16 residues. CDR1 is MGHRA, CDR2 YSYEKL, per germline. This CDR3 reads CASSRTPTGLADTQYF. The CDR3 nucleotides are TGCGCCAGCAGCCGGACCCCGACAGGGTTGGCAGATACGCAGTATTTT.

This chain connects TRBV2 to TRBJ1-5; TRBD1 agrees at 8 bases. This CDR3 comprises 13 residues. After removal of 10 bases from V and 6 bases from J, the junction contained 8 bases not matched to a gene. From germline, CDR1 is SNHLY and CDR2 FYNNEI. The CDR3 DNA is TGTGCCACTAGCGGACAGGGAGGTCAGCCCCAGCATTTT. Protein sequence: CATSGQGGQPQHF.

This clone is deemed medium-sized. Here the CDR3 DNA reads TGTGCCAGCAGCTTAGTCCAAGAGACCCAGTACTTC. Amino acid sequence: CASSLVQETQYF. The rearrangement joins TRBV7-2 to TRBJ2-5, with no clear D. The CDR3 consists of 12 residues. CDR1 is SGHTA and CDR2 is FQGNSA in the germline V gene. Deletions cut 1 base from V and 1 base from J, with 1 base between.

The CDR3 DNA is TGTGCCAGCAGCGAAAGGGGGCGGCAGAGCTCCTATAATTCACCCCTCCACTTT. It yields the protein CASSERGRQSSYNSPLHF. The gene calls are TRBV13 and TRBJ1-6; TRBD1 agrees at 7 bases. Germline lookup yields CDR1 PRHDT and CDR2 FYEKMQ (reference sequence). J gave up 0 bases and V 5 bases, and 10 bases lay outside the gene matches. The CDR3 totals 18 residues. The full variable domain, in which reference TRBV13 and TRBJ1-6 provide the parts outside the CDR3, is AAGVIQSPRHLIKEKRETATLKCYPIPRHDTVYWYQQGPGQDPQFLISFYEKMQSDKGSIPDRFSAQQFSDYHSELNMSSLELGDSALYFCASSERGRQSSYNSPLHFGNGTRLTVT.

The rearrangement uses TRBV25-1 and TRBJ2-1; the D gene is possibly TRBD2 (6 bases). Germline CDR1 and CDR2: MGHDK and SYGVNS. CDR3 length equals 15 residues. Deletions cut 3 bases from V and 4 bases from J, with 13 bases between. The DNA for the CDR3 is TGTGCCAGCAGTGAGTCCGGGACTTTTTACAATGAGCAGTTCTTC. Protein product: CASSESGTFYNEQFF.

CDR3 residues: CASSYSTGGSYEQYF. The CDR3 DNA is TGTGCCAGCAGTTACTCCACAGGGGGAAGTTACGAGCAGTACTTC. The chain has TRBV6-6 and TRBJ2-7; 8 bases map to TRBD1. The CDR3 spans 15 residues. V dropped 0 bases and J dropped 4; count of bases not matched to a gene: 5. Per germline, CDR1 MNHNY and CDR2 SVGAGI (reference sequence).

The sample holds a few counts of this clone. This chain joins TRBV2 and TRBJ1-1, with TRBD1 as a possible D gene (5 bases). The CDR3 runs 13 residues. Trimming pared 7 bases from V and 1 base from J, leaving 10 bases between. The V gene's germline CDR1 is SNHLY and CDR2 FYNNEI. The CDR3 DNA sequence: TGTGCCAGCATCAGGGAGTCGAACACTGAAGCTTTCTTT. Amino acids: CASIRESNTEAFF.

This clone was seen a single time. This sequence joins TRBV7-8 and TRBJ1-1; D is ambiguous. V was pared by 9 bases and J by 2 bases, with 22 bases between. CDR1 is SGHVS, CDR2 FQNEAQ, per germline. The CDR3 consists of 16 residues. This CDR3 is CASRRGVGWLNTEAFF. Here the CDR3 DNA reads TGTGCCAGTCGACGTGGCGTTGGGTGGCTAAACACTGAAGCTTTCTTT.

J is TRBJ1-3 and V is TRBV29-1; D unresolved. The germline CDR1 and CDR2 sequences are SQVTM and ANQGSEA. V was pared by 6 bases and J by 7 bases, with 7 bases between. The CDR3 consists of 10 residues. The CDR3 is CSVRSNTIYF. CDR3 sequence (DNA): TGCAGCGTCCGAAGTAACACCATATATTTT.